Listed here are 27 T cell receptor beta chains from one sample, sequenced in a study of cytomegalovirus exposure and HLA in healthy donors. Primers included in the PCR were 60 Vbeta and 13 Jbeta primers. Repertoires were generated with immunoSEQ multiplex PCR, while TCRdb's copy carries only in-frame clones and drops some. The data hold more than 65,000 clones, with around 67% observed a single time. Material for sequencing was PBMCs. Every receptor here comes from a woman between 45 and 60 years old in good health and CMV-seropositive.

The chain employs TRBV6-1 and TRBJ1-2; possible D gene TRBD1, 5 bases. The CDR3 contains 14 residues. Germline V CDR1 and CDR2: MNHNS, SASEGT. V lost 5 bases, J lost 3 bases, and 13 bases lay in between. As DNA, the CDR3 is TGTGCCAGCAGTTCAGGCAGGGTGTACTATGGCTACACCTTC. It is translated as CASSSGRVYYGYTF.

Concerning this clone itself: Relative to the germline gene, one junction end is altered; a read error may explain this. V is TRBV7-9 and J is TRBJ2-1; tentatively, D is TRBD2 (5 bases). The CDR3 totals 13 residues. Germline values: CDR1 SEHNR, CDR2 FQNEAQ (reference sequence). The CDR3 DNA reads as TGTTCCAGCAGCTACACCGGGGACAATGAGCAGTTCTTC. Translation: CSSSYTGDNEQFF.

The chain combines TRBV18 with TRBJ2-2; weak D call: TRBD2 (5 bases). Germline V gene lookup returns CDR1 KGHSH and CDR2 LQKENI. V gave up 2 bases and J gave up 2 bases, with 6 bases separating them. The CDR3 is 14 residues long. The CDR3 DNA sequence: TGTGCCAGCTCACCAGGACTTAACACCGGGGAGCTGTTTTTT. It codes for CASSPGLNTGELFF.

The rearrangement uses TRBV7-9 and TRBJ2-3; TRBD1 matches at 8 bases. V shed 5 bases, J shed 2 bases, and the junction held 3 bases outside the gene matches. The germline CDR1 and CDR2 sequences are SEHNR and FQNEAQ (reference sequence). The CDR3 is 14 residues long. CDR3 sequence reads: CASSGQGHTDTQYF. In DNA, the CDR3 is TGTGCCAGCAGCGGACAGGGACACACAGATACGCAGTATTTT.

There are a few counts of this clone. The chain combines TRBV9 with TRBJ2-2; 10 nucleotides agree with TRBD2. The V segment lost 0 bases and the J segment 8 bases; nucleotides outside the gene matches: 7. Germline V CDR1 and CDR2: SGDLS, YYNGEE. The CDR3 runs 16 residues. DNA for the CDR3: TGTGCCAGCAGCGTAGGCCCCGCACTAGCGGGGGGGGAGCTGTTTTTT. Translated, it gives CASSVGPALAGGELFF.

This chain links TRBV9 with TRBJ2-2; TRBD2 agrees at 7 bases. V was pared by 2 bases and J by 6 bases, with 4 bases of the junction left unmatched. This CDR3 is built from 14 residues. CDR1 SGDLS and CDR2 YYNGEE come from the germline V gene. The CDR3 loop reads CASSVTGGSGELFF. The CDR3 DNA reads as TGTGCCAGCAGCGTGACCGGGGGGTCCGGGGAGCTGTTTTTT.

The CDR3 DNA is TGTGCCAGCAGTGCAGGGGTAGGACAGCCCCAGCATTTT. It yields the protein CASSAGVGQPQHF. This sequence joins TRBV6-4 and TRBJ1-5; D is possibly TRBD1 (6 bases). This CDR3 region has 13 residues. Germline V lookup: CDR1 MRHNA, CDR2 SNTAGT. The germline V and J ends were trimmed by 4 bases and 7 bases, with 11 bases remaining between them.

This chain links TRBV7-9 with TRBJ1-2; D ambiguous. CDR3 length equals 15 residues. The V gene's germline CDR1 is SEHNR and CDR2 FQNEAQ (reference sequence). V lost 1 base, J lost 0 bases, and 9 bases lay in between. The CDR3 region is CASSLGSGPNYGYTF. CDR3 bases: TGTGCCAGCAGCTTAGGTAGCGGGCCTAACTATGGCTACACCTTC.

This clone was seen more than once but under ten times. CDR3 in DNA: TGTGCCAGTAGTCCGGGACAGGGGTGGACTGAAGCTTTCTTT. Amino acid sequence: CASSPGQGWTEAFF. V gene TRBV19 combines with J gene TRBJ1-1, with TRBD1 matching 10 bases. The V gene's germline CDR1 is LNHDA and CDR2 SQIVND (reference sequence). V was pared by 5 bases and J by 5 bases, with 5 bases of the junction left unmatched. The CDR3 spans 14 residues.

The sample holds a few counts of this clone. This chain links TRBV7-2 with TRBJ2-2, with 8 bases aligning to TRBD2. Germline values: CDR1 SGHTA, CDR2 FQGNSA. V trimming: 3 bases; J trimming: 1 base; junction bases outside the gene matches: 4. This CDR3 has 16 residues. In DNA form, the CDR3 reads TGTGCCAGCAGCTTTCACGGGGGGGGGAACACCGGGGAGCTGTTTTTT. Its translation is CASSFHGGGNTGELFF. Based on the CDR3 plus reference TRBV7-2 and TRBJ2-2, the full variable domain is GAGVSQSPSNKVTEKGKDVELRCDPISGHTALYWYRQSLGQGLEFLIYFQGNSAPDKSGLPSDRFSAERTGGSVSTLTIQRTQQEDSAVYLCASSFHGGGNTGELFFGEGSRLTVL.

The chain recombines TRBV7-2 with TRBJ2-1; D unresolved. CDR1 is SGHTA and CDR2 is FQGNSA in the germline V gene. This CDR3 contains 11 residues. V shed 8 bases and J shed 4 bases, with 6 bases lying between them. CDR3 in amino acids: CASPPYNEQFF. The CDR3 nucleotides are TGTGCCAGCCCCCCGTACAATGAGCAGTTCTTC.

The rearrangement uses TRBV7-2 and TRBJ2-2, with 8 bases matching TRBD2. Germline lookup yields CDR1 SGHTA and CDR2 FQGNSA. With V trimmed by 1 base and J by 6 bases, 10 bases remained unmatched. This CDR3 region has 17 residues. CDR3 amino acids: CASSLVIMAGGPGELFF. The CDR3 DNA reads TGTGCCAGCAGCTTAGTTATTATGGCGGGGGGCCCCGGGGAGCTGTTTTTT.

The V call is TRBV6-5, the J call TRBJ2-1, with 7 bases fitting TRBD2. Per the germline V gene, CDR1 is MNHEY and CDR2 is SVGAGI. CDR3 length: 15 residues. J gave up 3 bases and V 0 bases, and 2 bases lay outside the gene matches. The chain's CDR3 is CASSYSGGGYNEQFF. Written as DNA, the CDR3 is TGTGCCAGCAGTTACTCGGGGGGGGGCTACAATGAGCAGTTCTTC.

The V and J genes are TRBV30 and TRBJ2-1; TRBD2 is a possible D gene (5 bases). V gave up 3 bases and J gave up 10 bases, with 19 bases separating them. Looked up from germline, CDR1 is GTSNPN and CDR2 is SVGIG (reference sequence). The CDR3 has 14 residues. The CDR3 nucleotides are TGTGCCTGGAGCCTAGGACTTCTCGTAAGAGAGCAGTTCTTC. This sequence encodes CAWSLGLLVREQFF. Filled out from reference TRBV30 and TRBJ2-1, the complete variable domain reads SQTIHQWPATLVQPVGSPLSLECTVEGTSNPNLYWYRQAAGRGLQLLFYSVGIGQISSEVPQNLSASRPQDRQFILSSKKLLLSDSGFYLCAWSLGLLVREQFFGPGTRLTVL.

The chain has TRBV25-1 and TRBJ1-2; no reliable D call. Germline lookup yields CDR1 MGHDK and CDR2 SYGVNS. Deletions cut 3 bases from V and 7 bases from J, with 12 bases between. This CDR3 region has 13 residues. The DNA of the CDR3 is TGTGCCAGCAGTGACTCCTACAGCTCTGGCTACACCTTC. It translates to CASSDSYSSGYTF.

J is TRBJ1-3 and V is TRBV6-1, with 7 bases fitting TRBD1. CDR3 length equals 14 residues. V trimming: 10 bases; J trimming: 2 bases; junction bases outside the gene matches: 8. The germline V gene has CDR1 MNHNS and CDR2 SASEGT. The CDR3 nucleotides read TGTGCCACTTCCGGGACAGTTACTGGAAACACCATATATTTT. Its protein product is CATSGTVTGNTIYF.

On this clone: At the DNA level, this CDR3 is encoded by other sequences in the same sample as well. The chain carries TRBV27 and TRBJ1-5; TRBD1 matches at 7 bases. Germline CDR1 and CDR2: MNHEY and SMNVEV (reference sequence). J lost 1 base, V lost 5 bases, and 2 bases had no gene match. The CDR3 is 14 residues long. The CDR3 DNA reads as TGTGCCAGCAGTCCGGGACAGAGCAATCAGCCCCAGCATTTT. It is translated as CASSPGQSNQPQHF.

This chain uses TRBV19 with TRBJ1-1, with 8 bases matching TRBD1. CDR3 length equals 14 residues. V shed 5 bases and J 5 bases; nucleotides not matched to a gene: 7. Germline V gene sequence: CDR1 LNHDA, CDR2 SQIVND (reference sequence). The CDR3 loop is CASSSRQGRTEAFF. The CDR3 bases are TGTGCCAGTAGTTCTCGACAGGGGCGAACTGAAGCTTTCTTT. The full variable domain, completed using reference TRBV19 and TRBJ1-1, is DGGITQSPKYLFRKEGQNVTLSCEQNLNHDAMYWYRQDPGQGLRLIYYSQIVNDFQKGDIAEGYSVSREKKESFPLTVTSAQKNPTAFYLCASSSRQGRTEAFFGQGTRLTVV.

The rearrangement links TRBV2 to TRBJ1-1, with D unresolved. Trimming removed 3 bases at V and 2 bases at J, with 10 bases between. The CDR3 has 14 residues. Germline CDR1 reads SNHLY; CDR2 reads FYNNEI. The DNA for the CDR3 is TGTGCCAGCAGTGAGACAACCGATAACACTGAAGCTTTCTTT. This codes for CASSETTDNTEAFF.

This chain connects TRBV28 to TRBJ2-5; the match to TRBD1 covers 9 bases. The CDR3 is 14 amino acids. Per the germline V gene, CDR1 is MDHEN and CDR2 is SYDVKM. V shed 6 bases and J 5 bases; nucleotides not matched to a gene: 7. The CDR3 loop reads CASSEQGAQETQYF. CDR3 in DNA: TGTGCCAGCAGCGAACAGGGGGCGCAGGAGACCCAGTACTTC.

The gene calls are TRBV15 and TRBJ2-5; 7 bases agree with TRBD1. The germline gives CDR1 LNHNV, CDR2 YYDKDF (reference sequence). V lost 6 bases to trimming and J lost 4 bases; unmatched junction nucleotides: 5. The CDR3 spans 13 residues. For the CDR3, the DNA is TGTGCCACCAGACGAGGGGGCGCAGAGACCCAGTACTTC. It codes for CATRRGGAETQYF.

The genes are TRBV19 and TRBJ2-5; 7 bases map to TRBD1. The CDR3 sequence is 16 residues long. After removal of 5 bases from V and 4 bases from J, the junction contained 13 bases not matched to a gene. CDR1 LNHDA and CDR2 SQIVND come from the germline V gene (reference sequence). CDR3 nucleotide sequence: TGTGCCAGTAGTTTTTTGGACACCTCAGGGGGAGAGACCCAGTACTTC. This gives the protein CASSFLDTSGGETQYF.

The chain is built from TRBV9 and TRBJ1-6, with TRBD1 identical over 10 bases. Germline CDR1 SGDLS, CDR2 YYNGEE. There are 15 residues in the CDR3. V lost 4 bases and J lost 10; bases outside the gene matches: 8. CDR3 in DNA: TGTGCCAGCAGCCCCGGGACAGGGGAAGGATCACCCCTCCACTTT. Translated, it gives CASSPGTGEGSPLHF.

The chain joins TRBV30 to TRBJ1-6; D unresolved. Germline loops: CDR1 GTSNPN, CDR2 SVGIG (reference sequence). This CDR3 spans 15 amino acids. Trimming removed 4 bases from V and 10 bases from J, with 20 bases in between. CDR3 loop: CAWKKKRMAYSPLHF. DNA of the CDR3: TGTGCCTGGAAAAAAAAACGTATGGCATACTCACCCCTCCACTTT.

This clone came up a few times. Written as DNA, the CDR3 is TGTGCCAGCAGCCTGACAGGACAGCCCTTGGGTGAAGCTTTCTTT. Encoded protein: CASSLTGQPLGEAFF. The rearrangement joins TRBV2 to TRBJ1-1, with D tentatively TRBD1 (6 bases). Trimming took 6 bases from V and 7 from J, leaving 21 bases between them. CDR1 SNHLY and CDR2 FYNNEI come from the germline V gene. This CDR3 has 15 residues.

This clone was found a few times. J is TRBJ1-1 and V is TRBV10-1; 9 bases match TRBD1. The CDR3 spans 16 residues. V gave up 6 bases and J gave up 3 bases; unmatched junction bases: 11. Germline loops: CDR1 WNHNN, CDR2 SYGVQD (reference sequence). The CDR3 nucleotides are TGCGCCAGCAGCGCGGGACAGGGTAGAGGGGACACTGAAGCTTTCTTT. This gives the protein CASSAGQGRGDTEAFF.

In this sample, this clone turned up once. The V call is TRBV10-3, the J call TRBJ1-2, with 8 bases lining up with TRBD1. The V gene end was trimmed by 1 base and the J gene end by 7 bases; junction bases not matched to a gene: 2. Per the germline V gene, CDR1 is ENHRY and CDR2 is SYGVKD. CDR3 length: 13 residues. Here the CDR3 DNA reads TGTGCCATCAGTGAGTTCGACAGGGGTGGCTACACCTTC. Protein product: CAISEFDRGGYTF.